This TCR beta chain comes out of a study of blood T cell repertoires in COVID-19. Study summary: Sites in the United States, Italy and Spain provided acute and convalescent COVID-19 samples. Sources were T cells, B-cell-depleted T cells, or PBMCs; the material itself was cDNA or gDNA.

Profiling relied on immunoSEQ multiplex PCR, and the TCRdb table lists in-frame clones only, not all of them. The table records roughly 310,000 clones, approximately 90% of them present only once. The receptor was derived from a woman in her fifties or sixties with active or convalescent COVID-19. The sample taken for sequencing was peripheral blood.

As DNA, the CDR3 is TGTGCCAGCAGTAAAAGGATAGGGGCCGGGGAGCTGTTTTTT. It yields the protein CASSKRIGAGELFF. This sequence joins TRBV21-1 and TRBJ2-2; the D call TRBD1 from the table was never checked on the DNA. TRBV21-1 is listed as a pseudogene. The CDR3 length is 14 residues.